These 10 T cell receptor beta chains came from one sample sequenced in a study of OX40 agonist ivuxolimab in advanced cancers. Using immunoSEQ multiplex PCR, the repertoire was profiled, and TCRdb retains in-frame clones only, with some absent. Of around 69,000 clones listed, about 89% are singletons. Sample: CD4+ or CD8+ T cells sorted from blood, taken in a trial of the OX40 agonist ivuxolimab. These TCRs come from an adult with an advanced solid tumor such as melanoma, head and neck, liver or kidney cancer.

The CDR3: CASSPPGEEQYF. The CDR3 nucleotides read TGTGCCAGCAGTCCCCCCGGGGAGGAGCAGTACTTC. The J gene is TRBJ2-7, the V gene TRBV6-5; TRBD2 might be the D (5 bases). Germline lookup yields CDR1 MNHEY and CDR2 SVGAGI. V was clipped by 5 bases and J by 7 bases, with 12 bases between them. The CDR3 runs 12 residues.

This clone was counted once. The CDR3 region has the DNA TGTGCCAGCTCACCCGAGCGGGAGGGGCTAGATACGCAGTATTTT. Translating it yields CASSPEREGLDTQYF. The chain employs TRBV18 and TRBJ2-3; the match to TRBD2 covers 10 bases. The CDR3 extends over 15 amino acids. Germline values: CDR1 KGHSH, CDR2 LQKENI. V trimming: 3 bases; J trimming: 5 bases; junction bases outside the gene matches: 5.

The chain links TRBV5-1 to TRBJ2-5, with D tentatively TRBD2 (7 bases). There are 16 residues in the CDR3. CDR1 and CDR2 (germline): SGHRS, YFSETQ. V was pared by 1 base and J by 2 bases, with 15 bases between. DNA of the CDR3: TGCGCCAGCAGCTTGCTTCCCAGGGGAGGGCAAGAGACCCAGTACTTC. This codes for CASSLLPRGGQETQYF.

This rearrangement joins TRBV7-8 to TRBJ2-1, with D perhaps matching TRBD2 (6 bases). Trimming took off 6 bases at V and 2 bases at J, with 14 bases between the two ends. Per the germline V gene, CDR1 is SGHVS and CDR2 is FQNEAQ. The CDR3 length is 15 residues. In nucleotides, the CDR3 is TGTGCCAGCAGAGGAGGGGACGGGGCCTACAATGAGCAGTTCTTC. Translated: CASRGGDGAYNEQFF.

The V call is TRBV28, the J call TRBJ1-2; D remains unclear. CDR3 size: 11 residues. V was clipped by 3 bases and J by 9 bases, with 8 bases between them. In germline, CDR1 is MDHEN, CDR2 SYDVKM. CDR3 sequence reads: CASSFEQSYTF. The DNA for the CDR3 is TGTGCCAGCAGTTTCGAACAGAGCTACACCTTC.

The V gene is TRBV7-9, the J gene TRBJ2-7; D is unclear. From germline, CDR1 is SEHNR and CDR2 FQNEAQ (reference sequence). V was clipped by 1 base and J by 2 bases, with 12 bases between them. The CDR3 extends over 15 amino acids. In DNA form, the CDR3 reads TGTGCCAGCAGCTTAGTAAGTTCCCGTCCCTACGAGCAGTACTTC. Translation: CASSLVSSRPYEQYF.

The CDR3, as DNA: TGTGCCAGCAGCGCTAGACTAGCGGGAGCATTAGATACGCAGTATTTT. Its translation is CASSARLAGALDTQYF. The rearrangement links TRBV11-3 to TRBJ2-3, with 12 bases fitting TRBD2. Trimming cost V 5 bases and J 5 bases; bases outside gene matches: 8. Germline assignment: CDR1 SGHNT and CDR2 YENEEA. This CDR3 region has 16 residues. The full variable domain, its missing parts supplied by reference TRBV11-3 and TRBJ2-3, is EAGVVQSPRYKIIEKKQPVAFWCNPISGHNTLYWYLQNLGQGPELLIRYENEEAVDDSQLPKDRFSAERLKGVDSTLKIQPAELGDSAVYLCASSARLAGALDTQYFGPGTRLTVL.

The CDR3 is CASTRTSSEQYF. In DNA, the CDR3 is TGTGCCAGCACTAGGACTAGTTCAGAGCAGTACTTC. The V and J genes are TRBV2 and TRBJ2-7; 7 bases match TRBD2. Germline trimming cut 7 bases from V and 7 bases from J; bases unmatched to any gene: 7. The CDR3 totals 12 residues. Germline CDR1 is SNHLY and CDR2 is FYNNEI. The full variable domain, with the rest looked up from reference TRBV2 and TRBJ2-7, is EPEVTQTPSHQVTQMGQEVILRCVPISNHLYFYWYRQILGQKVEFLVSFYNNEISEKSEIFDDQFSVERPDGSNFTLKIRSTKLEDSAMYFCASTRTSSEQYFGPGTRLTVT.

This clone has more than one count but fewer than ten. V is TRBV5-5 and J is TRBJ2-7; D is undetermined. The V end was cut by 4 bases, the J end by 5 bases, with 16 bases between. Per germline, CDR1 SGHKS and CDR2 YYEKEE (reference sequence). The CDR3 sequence is 14 residues long. The CDR3 here is CASSQDAASNEQYF. In DNA, the CDR3 is TGTGCCAGCAGCCAAGATGCCGCCTCGAACGAGCAGTACTTC.

The chain carries TRBV2 and TRBJ1-4; a weak D match, TRBD1 (5 bases). The germline V gene has CDR1 SNHLY and CDR2 FYNNEI. CDR3 size: 13 residues. V shed 4 bases and J shed 8 bases, with 11 bases lying between them. CDR3: CASSGDGREKLFF. The DNA of the CDR3 is TGTGCCAGCAGTGGGGACGGGAGGGAAAAACTGTTTTTT.